This TCR beta chain originates from a study of blood T cell repertoires in COVID-19. The data were produced by immunoSEQ multiplex PCR, yet TCRdb's version contains in-frame clones alone and is incomplete. This table has about 160,000 clones, over 80% appearing once. Germline V gene sequence: CDR1 MNHEY, CDR2 SVGEGT. Trimming removed 2 bases from V and 0 bases from J, with 19 bases in between. The CDR3 has 18 residues. In Seattle, patients joined the study during active infection and were tracked longitudinally. This TCR was recovered from a man aged 25-45 years with COVID-19, enrolled during active disease. Input material: peripheral blood. V and J are TRBV6-2 or TRBV6-3 and TRBJ1-1, with D possibly being TRBD1 (5 bases). The CDR3 DNA sequence: TGTGCCAGCAGTTACAGGGGCGGGGTGTTTGGTGTGAACACTGAAGCTTTCTTT. This codes for CASSYRGGVFGVNTEAFF.